The 4 T cell receptor beta chains reported below all come from one sample, sequenced in a study of neurological immune-mediated disorders. Time point noted: longitudinal time-point 2. TCRdb re-called the 5' RACE reads with MiXCR, one entry per CDR3 protein. Here the sample spans under 50,000 distinct CDR3 sequences, roughly 13% being singletons. Sequencing was performed on PBMCs. Source of these receptors: a male donor with HTLV-1-associated myelopathy (HAM/TSP).

This clonotype showed up many times. This chain joins TRBV29-1 and TRBJ2-2, with a tentative D call TRBD2 (5 bases). The CDR3 covers 15 residues. CDR1 is SQVTM and CDR2 is ANQGSEA in the germline V gene. V dropped 0 bases and J dropped 3 bases, with 11 bases sitting between them. In DNA, the CDR3 is TGCAGCGTTGAAGACAGGCAGAGGGACACCGGGGAGCTGTTTTTT. Encoded protein: CSVEDRQRDTGELFF.

V gene TRBV6-6 combines with J gene TRBJ1-2; the match to TRBD1 covers 9 bases. The trim removed 2 bases at V and 5 bases at J, leaving 3 bases unmatched. Germline CDR1 reads MNHNY; CDR2 reads SVGAGI (reference sequence). The CDR3 length is 14 residues. The CDR3 protein is CASSYGTGLYGYTF. DNA of the CDR3: TGTGCCAGCAGTTACGGGACAGGGCTTTATGGCTACACCTTC.

Ten or more counts support this clonotype. The chain carries TRBV7-3 and TRBJ1-3, with D unclear. V gave up 3 bases and J gave up 4 bases, with 10 bases separating them. This CDR3 is 14 amino acids long. The V gene's germline CDR1 is SGHTA and CDR2 FQGTGA. CDR3 amino acids: CASSFNEQGNTIYF. In DNA form, the CDR3 reads TGTGCCAGCAGCTTTAACGAACAGGGAAACACCATATATTTT.

This clonotype was recorded many times. This rearrangement joins TRBV28 to TRBJ2-7; D call uncertain. V lost 5 bases, J lost 4 bases, and 6 bases lay in between. Per germline, CDR1 MDHEN and CDR2 SYDVKM. The CDR3 loop spans 11 amino acids. CDR3 residues: CASSPMYEQYF. The CDR3 nucleotides read TGTGCCAGCAGTCCCATGTACGAGCAGTACTTC.